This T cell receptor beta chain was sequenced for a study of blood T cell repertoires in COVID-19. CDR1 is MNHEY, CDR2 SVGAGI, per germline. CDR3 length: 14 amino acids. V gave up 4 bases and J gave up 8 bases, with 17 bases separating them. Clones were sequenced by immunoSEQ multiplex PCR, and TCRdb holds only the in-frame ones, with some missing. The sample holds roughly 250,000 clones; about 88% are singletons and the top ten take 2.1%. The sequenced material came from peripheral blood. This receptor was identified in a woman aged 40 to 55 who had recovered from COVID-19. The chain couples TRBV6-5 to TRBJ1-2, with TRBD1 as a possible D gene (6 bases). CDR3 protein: CASSFRGQSSGYTF. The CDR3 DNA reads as TGTGCCAGCAGTTTCAGGGGCCAGTCGTCGGGCTACACCTTC.